This passage covers 31 T cell receptor beta chains from one sample sequenced in a study of OX40 agonist ivuxolimab in advanced cancers. Profiled with immunoSEQ multiplex PCR; TCRdb holds only in-frame clones, not every one. The table records some 58,000 clones, 85% to 90% of them present only once. The sample here was CD4+ or CD8+ T cells sorted from blood, taken in a trial of the OX40 agonist ivuxolimab. These receptors originate from an adult with an advanced solid tumor such as melanoma, head and neck, liver or kidney cancer.

This chain uses TRBV4-3 with TRBJ2-1, with 9 nucleotides matching TRBD1. The V gene end was trimmed by 4 bases and the J gene end by 14 bases; junction bases not matched to a gene: 15. Looked up from germline, CDR1 is LGHNA and CDR2 is YSLEER. The CDR3 extends over 15 amino acids. The CDR3 spells CASSPRTGTGTTKFF. The CDR3 region has the DNA TGCGCCAGCAGCCCCCGAACGGGGACAGGGACCACGAAGTTCTTC.

J is TRBJ1-2 and V is TRBV6-6; D is possibly TRBD1 (5 bases). Germline V gene sequence: CDR1 MNHNY, CDR2 SVGAGI (reference sequence). V lost 6 bases and J lost 0, with 14 bases in between. The CDR3 runs to 15 residues. This chain's CDR3 is CASSPGGVANYGYTF. In nucleotides, the CDR3 is TGTGCCAGCAGCCCCGGGGGAGTAGCTAACTATGGCTACACCTTC.

The chain is built from TRBV30 and TRBJ1-6, with 11 positions matching TRBD1. CDR1 is GTSNPN and CDR2 is SVGIG in the germline V gene (reference sequence). V shed 2 bases and J 6 bases; nucleotides not matched to a gene: 6. The CDR3 has 16 amino acids. CDR3 coding DNA: TGTGCCTGGAGTAGGGGACAGGGGGGGGGTAATTCACCCCTCCACTTT. It translates to CAWSRGQGGGNSPLHF.

V gene TRBV19 combines with J gene TRBJ1-2, with a possible D match to TRBD1 (5 bases). Looked up from germline, CDR1 is LNHDA and CDR2 is SQIVND (reference sequence). Between the trimmed V and J ends, which lost 6 bases and 4 bases, there was a span of 12 bases. The CDR3 is 13 residues long. CDR3 loop: CASSQGSSYGYTF. As DNA, the CDR3 is TGTGCCAGTAGCCAGGGCAGCAGCTATGGCTACACCTTC. The full variable domain, in which reference TRBV19 and TRBJ1-2 provide the parts outside the CDR3, is DGGITQSPKYLFRKEGQNVTLSCEQNLNHDAMYWYRQDPGQGLRLIYYSQIVNDFQKGDIAEGYSVSREKKESFPLTVTSAQKNPTAFYLCASSQGSSYGYTFGSGTRLTVV.

The chain is built from TRBV27 and TRBJ2-3; the match to TRBD2 covers 8 bases. Germline V CDR1 and CDR2: MNHEY, SMNVEV (reference sequence). V dropped 4 bases and J dropped 4; count of bases not matched to a gene: 10. The CDR3 covers 16 residues. CDR3 DNA: TGTGCCAGCAGTTCGTACGGGGGGGCCCAGGCAGATACGCAGTATTTT. Translation: CASSSYGGAQADTQYF.

V gene TRBV19 combines with J gene TRBJ2-1; 12 bases line up with TRBD1. CDR3 size: 14 residues. The germline V gene encodes CDR1 LNHDA and CDR2 SQIVND (reference sequence). With 3 bases clipped from V and 7 bases from J, the junction kept 1 base outside the gene matches. DNA for the CDR3: TGTGCCAGTAGTATGGGACAGGGGGCAAATGAGCAGTTCTTC. This translates into CASSMGQGANEQFF. The variable domain in full, with the rest retrieved from reference TRBV19 and TRBJ2-1, is DGGITQSPKYLFRKEGQNVTLSCEQNLNHDAMYWYRQDPGQGLRLIYYSQIVNDFQKGDIAEGYSVSREKKESFPLTVTSAQKNPTAFYLCASSMGQGANEQFFGPGTRLTVL.

In DNA, the CDR3 is TGTGCCAGCAGTTACAATGGGATACCCGGGGAGCTGTTTTTT. This encodes CASSYNGIPGELFF. The chain is built from TRBV6-6 and TRBJ2-2; D not resolved. The CDR3 length is 14 residues. The germline CDR1 and CDR2 sequences are MNHNY and SVGAGI (reference sequence). Trimming took off 2 bases at V and 6 bases at J, with 10 bases between the two ends.

The chain combines TRBV29-1 with TRBJ2-3, with a weak D call TRBD1 (6 bases). The V end was cut by 6 bases, the J end by 7 bases, with 11 bases between. Germline V gene data show CDR1 as SQVTM and CDR2 as ANQGSEA. The CDR3 length is 11 residues. The CDR3 reads CSVTGTNTQYF. Here the CDR3 DNA reads TGCAGCGTCACAGGGACCAATACGCAGTATTTT.

V is TRBV7-2 and J is TRBJ1-3; the D gene is possibly TRBD1 (5 bases). The CDR3 runs 16 residues. CDR1 is SGHTA and CDR2 is FQGNSA in the germline V gene. V was trimmed by 0 bases and J by 0 bases, leaving 9 bases between them. In nucleotides, the CDR3 is TGTGCCAGCAGCTTAGCGCAGGGCAGCTCTGGAAACACCATATATTTT. This encodes CASSLAQGSSGNTIYF.

In this sample, this clone turned up once. The chain recombines TRBV18 with TRBJ1-3, with TRBD1 as a possible D gene (6 bases). Trimming took 3 bases from V and 0 from J, leaving 15 bases between them. The germline CDR1 and CDR2 sequences are KGHSH and LQKENI. The CDR3 covers 17 residues. CDR3 DNA: TGTGCCAGCTCACCGCAGACAGGCCTCAGCTCTGGAAACACCATATATTTT. The encoded protein is CASSPQTGLSSGNTIYF.

J is TRBJ1-4 and V is TRBV11-2; D may be TRBD1 (5 bases). The V and J ends lost 3 bases and 6 bases respectively, with 20 bases between them. The CDR3 is 17 residues long. Germline V gives CDR1 SGHAT, CDR2 FQNNGV. The CDR3 DNA follows: TGTGCCAGCAGCTTTCGGAAGATAGTAGGGGTAGATGAAAAACTGTTTTTT. This gives the protein CASSFRKIVGVDEKLFF.

The chain employs TRBV28 and TRBJ2-1; TRBD1 matches 7 bases. The germline V gene encodes CDR1 MDHEN and CDR2 SYDVKM. V lost 8 bases and J lost 4; bases outside the gene matches: 14. The length of the CDR3 is 16 residues. CDR3 DNA: TGTGCCAGCCTTTGGGGAAGGACAGGTTATTACAATGAGCAGTTCTTC. It yields the protein CASLWGRTGYYNEQFF.

This rearrangement joins TRBV6-5 to TRBJ1-1; the D gene is possibly TRBD1 (5 bases). CDR1 is MNHEY, CDR2 SVGAGI, per germline. Trimming stripped 11 bases from V and 3 bases from J, with 19 bases between. CDR3 length: 14 amino acids. CDR3 DNA: TGTGCCGTCGCCGGTGGGGCTCCGGACACTGAAGCTTTCTTT. The encoded protein is CAVAGGAPDTEAFF.

This sequence joins TRBV6-1 and TRBJ1-5; 8 bases align to TRBD1. The germline CDR1 and CDR2 sequences are MNHNS and SASEGT. The V gene end was trimmed by 5 bases and the J gene end by 4 bases; junction bases not matched to a gene: 7. This CDR3 is built from 15 residues. The CDR3 DNA is TGTGCCAGCAGTCAGATTAACAGGGGGAATCAGCCCCAGCATTTT. Translating gives CASSQINRGNQPQHF.

V usage is TRBV10-1 and J usage is TRBJ1-1, with a possible D match to TRBD1 (5 bases). Germline CDR1 WNHNN, CDR2 SYGVQD (reference sequence). V was cut by 10 bases and J by 5 bases, with 17 bases left in between. The CDR3 contains 13 residues. The DNA for the CDR3 is TGCGCCACCAGGTCAGGGACGGGTACTGAAGCTTTCTTT. It specifies CATRSGTGTEAFF.

This sequence joins TRBV11-2 and TRBJ2-2, with TRBD2 identical over 7 bases. Germline V gene sequence: CDR1 SGHAT, CDR2 FQNNGV. The CDR3 runs to 16 residues. With V trimmed by 5 bases and J by 7 bases, 13 bases remained unmatched. The CDR3 nucleotides are TGTGCCAGCAGCCCACACGGGACTACCGTCGGCGGGGAGCTGTTTTTT. This gives the protein CASSPHGTTVGGELFF.

The chain couples TRBV19 to TRBJ2-2; 13 bases line up with TRBD2. Germline loops: CDR1 LNHDA, CDR2 SQIVND (reference sequence). The CDR3 is 15 amino acids. Trimming cost V 4 bases and J 5 bases; bases outside gene matches: 1. The CDR3 sequence: CASSTGLAGTGELFF. The CDR3 DNA sequence: TGTGCCAGTAGTACGGGACTAGCGGGAACCGGGGAGCTGTTTTTT.

The chain combines TRBV10-1 with TRBJ1-4, with 10 nucleotides matching TRBD1. V lost 5 bases, J lost 8 bases, and 5 bases stayed unmatched. The CDR3 is 14 amino acids. Germline lookup yields CDR1 WNHNN and CDR2 SYGVQD (reference sequence). The CDR3 DNA sequence: TGCGCCAGCAGTTCTGGGACAGGGGAAGAAAAACTGTTTTTT. It specifies CASSSGTGEEKLFF.

The gene calls are TRBV27 and TRBJ1-2, with a tentative D call TRBD1 (5 bases). CDR1 MNHEY and CDR2 SMNVEV come from the germline V gene (reference sequence). Trimming took 2 bases from V and 4 from J, leaving 11 bases between them. The CDR3 has 14 amino acids. The CDR3 reads CASSLQGRGYGYTF. DNA of the CDR3: TGTGCCAGCAGTTTACAGGGACGGGGCTATGGCTACACCTTC.

This clone was observed a single time. V gene TRBV5-5 combines with J gene TRBJ1-3; D not certain. Deletions cut 10 bases from V and 0 bases from J, with 11 bases between. Germline loops: CDR1 SGHKS, CDR2 YYEKEE (reference sequence). The CDR3 has 13 amino acids. Here the CDR3 reads CASRSASGNTIYF. For the CDR3, the DNA is TGTGCCTCTCGTTCGGCCTCTGGAAACACCATATATTTT.

The chain employs TRBV7-8 and TRBJ2-2; 7 bases fit TRBD1. The germline CDR1 and CDR2 sequences are SGHVS and FQNEAQ. V gave up 5 bases and J gave up 5 bases; unmatched junction bases: 2. This CDR3 has 13 residues. DNA of the CDR3: TGTGCCAGCAGCGCACAGGGGACCGGGGAGCTGTTTTTT. Translation: CASSAQGTGELFF.

This clone showed up just once. This sequence joins TRBV2 and TRBJ2-5; 7 positions agree with TRBD1. V lost 6 bases to trimming and J lost 4 bases; unmatched junction nucleotides: 8. The CDR3 consists of 14 residues. Germline V gives CDR1 SNHLY, CDR2 FYNNEI. The CDR3 reads CASRRDSPRETQYF. Written as DNA, the CDR3 is TGTGCCAGCAGACGGGACAGCCCCCGAGAGACCCAGTACTTC.

The genes are TRBV2 and TRBJ1-5, with 10 bases matching TRBD1. The CDR3 runs 15 residues. Germline V gives CDR1 SNHLY, CDR2 FYNNEI. Germline trimming cut 8 bases from V and 6 bases from J; bases unmatched to any gene: 10. CDR3 sequence reads: CASGRDRGRSQPQHF. The CDR3 region has the DNA TGTGCCAGCGGCCGGGACAGGGGAAGAAGTCAGCCCCAGCATTTT.

CDR3 loop: CASRRGREGRDTQYF. In DNA, the CDR3 is TGTGCCAGCAGGCGGGGGCGGGAGGGCCGAGATACGCAGTATTTT. V and J are TRBV27 and TRBJ2-3; TRBD2 agrees at 9 bases. The ends lost 6 bases at V and 5 bases at J; junction bases unmatched: 9. The CDR3 is 15 amino acids. The V gene's germline CDR1 is MNHEY and CDR2 SMNVEV (reference sequence).

The rearrangement links TRBV23-1 to TRBJ1-5, with TRBD1 as a possible D gene (5 bases). TRBV23-1 is filed as an ORF, its function uncertain. V lost 0 bases, J lost 9 bases, and 15 bases lay in between. The CDR3 consists of 15 residues. For the CDR3, the DNA is TGCGCCAGCAGTCAATCCCGGGTCGGGGCGAGGCCCCAGCATTTT. It codes for CASSQSRVGARPQHF.

This clone was seen only once. The J gene is TRBJ1-5, the V gene TRBV19; no definite D call. Trimming cost V 4 bases and J 2 bases, with 12 bases left between them. Germline loops: CDR1 LNHDA, CDR2 SQIVND (reference sequence). The CDR3 contains 15 residues. The DNA for the CDR3 is TGTGCCAGTAGTACGGACCCGGGCGGCAATCAGCCCCAGCATTTT. It translates to CASSTDPGGNQPQHF.

This sequence joins TRBV6-5 and TRBJ1-5; no firm D call. The CDR3 is 13 residues long. From germline, CDR1 is MNHEY and CDR2 SVGAGI. Trimming took 4 bases from V and 6 from J, leaving 10 bases between them. The CDR3 is CASSSQVGQPQHF. CDR3 DNA: TGTGCCAGCAGTTCCCAGGTGGGTCAGCCCCAGCATTTT.

CDR3 bases: TGTGCCAGCCATCCGGGACAGGAGGCTCAGTGGGCTAATGAAAAACTGTTTTTT. Its protein is CASHPGQEAQWANEKLFF. This chain connects TRBV27 to TRBJ1-4; 8 nucleotides align to TRBD1. The CDR3 covers 18 residues. Germline CDR1 reads MNHEY; CDR2 reads SMNVEV (reference sequence). With 8 bases clipped from V and 3 bases from J, the junction kept 17 bases outside the gene matches.

V and J are TRBV19 and TRBJ2-7; D call uncertain. The CDR3 extends over 14 amino acids. CDR1 is LNHDA and CDR2 is SQIVND in the germline V gene (reference sequence). The ends were cut back, 2 bases at V and 3 bases at J, with 11 bases in the middle. CDR3 amino acids: CASSISAGDYEQYF. The CDR3 region has the DNA TGTGCCAGTAGTATATCGGCCGGAGACTACGAGCAGTACTTC.

This sequence joins TRBV18 and TRBJ1-1; the D gene is possibly TRBD1 (5 bases). Trimming took off 4 bases at V and 3 bases at J, with 9 bases between the two ends. The V gene's germline CDR1 is KGHSH and CDR2 LQKENI. The CDR3 consists of 13 residues. In DNA form, the CDR3 reads TGTGCCAGCTCACGCGGGACCGACACTGAAGCTTTCTTT. As protein: CASSRGTDTEAFF.

The V call is TRBV5-1, the J call TRBJ2-3; 8 bases line up with TRBD1. This CDR3 spans 16 amino acids. Trimming took 1 base from V and 0 from J; bases not matched to a gene: 4. The germline V gene encodes CDR1 SGHRS and CDR2 YFSETQ. CDR3 coding DNA: TGCGCCAGCAGCTTGCAGGGGGCCCTTAGCACAGATACGCAGTATTTT. This gives the protein CASSLQGALSTDTQYF.